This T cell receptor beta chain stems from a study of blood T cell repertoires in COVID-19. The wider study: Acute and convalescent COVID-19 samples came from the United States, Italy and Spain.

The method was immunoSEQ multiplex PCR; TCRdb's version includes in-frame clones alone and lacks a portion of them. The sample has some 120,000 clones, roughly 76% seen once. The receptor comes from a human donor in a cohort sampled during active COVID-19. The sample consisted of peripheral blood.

CDR3 bases: TGTGCCAGCATACCATGGCCCGTAGAGACCCAGTACTTC. Translated, it gives CASIPWPVETQYF. The chain recombines TRBV3-1 (or the pseudogene TRBV3-2) with TRBJ2-5; D unresolved. The V and J ends lost 7 bases and 4 bases respectively, with 13 bases between them. The CDR3 length is 13 residues. Germline lookup yields CDR1 LGHDT and CDR2 YNNKEL (reference sequence).